These 4 T cell receptor beta chains were all obtained from the same sample, sequenced in a study of coeliac disease. Assay: immunoSEQ multiplex PCR; the TCRdb copy retains only in-frame clones and omits some. Among around 9,000 clones listed, around 66% were seen once. Sequencing input: lamina propria lymphocytes from the gut. The source is a woman in her fifties or sixties with celiac disease.

V gene TRBV19 combines with J gene TRBJ2-5, with D possibly being TRBD2 (5 bases). Looked up from germline, CDR1 is LNHDA and CDR2 is SQIVND (reference sequence). Trimming removed 3 bases at V and 5 bases at J, with 13 bases between. The CDR3 length is 14 residues. The CDR3 is CASSISASPETQYF. The CDR3 DNA reads as TGTGCCAGTAGTATCTCGGCTAGCCCGGAGACCCAGTACTTC.

This clone came up a few times. The chain employs TRBV29-1 and TRBJ1-1; 12 nucleotides align to TRBD1. With V trimmed by 7 bases and J by 10 bases, 4 bases remained unmatched. The CDR3 has 11 residues. Germline V lookup: CDR1 SQVTM, CDR2 ANQGSEA. The CDR3 nucleotides read TGCAGCGCTGGGGACAGGGGGCGAGCTTTCTTT. Its protein product is CSAGDRGRAFF.

V and J are TRBV19 and TRBJ2-6; possibly TRBD2 for D (5 bases). The CDR3 loop spans 17 amino acids. Trimming stripped 3 bases from V and 0 bases from J, with 12 bases between. Germline V gene sequence: CDR1 LNHDA, CDR2 SQIVND (reference sequence). CDR3 loop: CASSIRGWDSGANVLTF. DNA of the CDR3: TGTGCCAGTAGTATCCGGGGATGGGACTCTGGGGCCAACGTCCTGACTTTC.

The DNA for the CDR3 is TGCGCCAGCAGCCAAGACGAGACTTATGGCTACACCTTC. Protein product: CASSQDETYGYTF. V gene TRBV4-1 combines with J gene TRBJ1-2; D remains ambiguous. Germline CDR1 reads MGHRA; CDR2 reads YSYEKL. V gave up 0 bases and J gave up 5 bases, with 7 bases separating them. The CDR3 sequence is 13 residues long.